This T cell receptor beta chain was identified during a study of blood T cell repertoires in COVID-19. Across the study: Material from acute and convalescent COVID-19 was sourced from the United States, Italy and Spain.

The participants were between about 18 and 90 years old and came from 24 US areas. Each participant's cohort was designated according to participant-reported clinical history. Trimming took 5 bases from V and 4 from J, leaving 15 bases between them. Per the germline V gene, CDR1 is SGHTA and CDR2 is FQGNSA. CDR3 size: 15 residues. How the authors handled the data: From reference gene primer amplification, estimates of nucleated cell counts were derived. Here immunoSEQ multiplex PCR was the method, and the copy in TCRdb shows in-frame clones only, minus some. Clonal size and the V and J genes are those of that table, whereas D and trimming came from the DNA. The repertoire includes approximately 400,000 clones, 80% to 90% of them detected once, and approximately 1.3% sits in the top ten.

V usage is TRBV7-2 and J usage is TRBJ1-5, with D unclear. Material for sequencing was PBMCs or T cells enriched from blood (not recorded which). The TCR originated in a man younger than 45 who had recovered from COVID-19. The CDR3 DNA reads TGTGCCAGCAGCCCAGAGGTTTATCCAAATCAGCCCCAGCATTTT. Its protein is CASSPEVYPNQPQHF. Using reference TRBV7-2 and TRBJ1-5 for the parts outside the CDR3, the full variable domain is GAGVSQSPSNKVTEKGKDVELRCDPISGHTALYWYRQSLGQGLEFLIYFQGNSAPDKSGLPSDRFSAERTGGSVSTLTIQRTQQEDSAVYLCASSPEVYPNQPQHFGDGTRLSIL.